This TCR beta chain originates from a study of post-analysis software for immune sequencing data. Looking at the study overall: Relapsing-remitting, secondary progressive and progressive-relapsing multiple sclerosis courses were included. General study points: With F measure, samples from one preparation batch clustered together strongly. Included in a set of roughly five TRBV segments more frequent in patients than controls were TRBV5-6, TRBV5-1 and TRBV20-1.

The germline gives CDR1 SGHRS, CDR2 YFSETQ. V lost 0 bases to trimming and J lost 3 bases, with 21 bases between them. The length of the CDR3 is 18 residues. Built from TCR beta cDNA, the libraries had unique molecular identifiers in them. Each batch of roughly 1 to 11 million T cells produced hundreds of thousands of cDNA molecules. TCRdb called the PCR reads again in MiXCR, with one record for every CDR3 protein. The table has about 770,000 distinct CDR3 sequences, 46% seen once. As for this clonotype: Its antigen is still unknown.

The J gene is TRBJ2-5, the V gene TRBV5-1; weak D call: TRBD1 (6 bases). Sequencing input: blood. This clonotype was obtained from a girl aged 5 to 17 with multiple sclerosis. The CDR3 DNA sequence: TGCGCCAGCAGCTTGGAGGGGGAGCGCGTGACCCCTAAAGAGACCCAGTACTTC. Protein product: CASSLEGERVTPKETQYF.